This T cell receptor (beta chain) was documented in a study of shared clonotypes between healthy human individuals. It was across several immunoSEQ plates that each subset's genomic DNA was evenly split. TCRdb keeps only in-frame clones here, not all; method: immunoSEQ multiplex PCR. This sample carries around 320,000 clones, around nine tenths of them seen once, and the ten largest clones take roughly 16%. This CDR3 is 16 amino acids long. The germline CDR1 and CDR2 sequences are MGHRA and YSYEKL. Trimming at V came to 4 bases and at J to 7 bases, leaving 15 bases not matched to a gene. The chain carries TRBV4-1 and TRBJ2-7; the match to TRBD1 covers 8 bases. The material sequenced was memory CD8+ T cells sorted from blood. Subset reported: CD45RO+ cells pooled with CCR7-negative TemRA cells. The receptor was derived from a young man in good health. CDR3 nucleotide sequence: TGCGCCAGCAGCCTAACAGACAGGGGTGATCCGGAAGAGCAGTACTTC. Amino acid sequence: CASSLTDRGDPEEQYF.